A selection of T cell receptor beta chains follows, all from one sample in a study of T cell responses to AZD1222 COVID-19 vaccine. This table comes from immunoSEQ multiplex PCR, and its TCRdb copy is limited to in-frame clones, with some not included. The sample records under 85,000 clones, nearly 90% being singletons. The source material was peripheral blood, sampled on day 0 of MenACWY control vaccination. The receptors were sampled from an adult in good health. The CDR3 runs from the conserved cysteine through the conserved F or W. A D gene is named only where the DNA matches it firmly. Clone size is stated in some rows and not others, as once, few, many or a class when expanded.

>TRBJ1-5|TRBV7-2|.|.
TGTGCCAGCAGCTTAGATGGATTAAGCAATCAGCCCCAGCATTTT
CASSLDGLSNQPQHF
>TRBJ2-7|TRBV10-3|.|.
TGTGCCATCAGTGGACATGGCTACGAGCAGTACTTC
CAISGHGYEQYF
>TRBJ1-1|TRBV2|TRBD1|.
TGTGCCAGCAGTTATACCCCGGGACAGAGGATGATGAACACTGAAGCTTTCTTT
CASSYTPGQRMMNTEAFF
>TRBJ1-6|TRBV11-3|.|.
TGTGCCAGCAGCTCGAGGGACGGATATTCACCCCTCCACTTT
CASSSRDGYSPLHF
>TRBJ2-1|TRBV2|TRBD2|.
TGTGCCAGCACTTCAAAGCGGGGGCACTCCTACAATGAGCAGTTCTTC
CASTSKRGHSYNEQFF
>TRBJ2-1|TRBV28|.|.
TGTGCCAGCAGTTTCTACGGCGTCAATGAGCAGTTCTTC
CASSFYGVNEQFF
>TRBJ2-2|TRBV13|TRBD1|.
TGTGCCAGCAGCTTAACAGGACAGGGGGACACCGGGGAGCTGTTTTTT
CASSLTGQGDTGELFF
>TRBJ1-2|TRBV21-1|.|.
TGTGCCAGCAGCAAAGGGACAGGGCAATCCAACTATGGCTACACCTTC
CASSKGTGQSNYGYTF
>TRBJ2-7|TRBV13|TRBD1|.
TGTGCCAGCAGCTCTCCGGACAGGAGGACCTACGAGCAGTACTTC
CASSSPDRRTYEQYF
>TRBJ1-1|TRBV4-2|.|.
TGTGCCAGCAGCCAAGACAGCTTCACCGAAGCTTTCTTT
CASSQDSFTEAFF
>TRBJ2-5|TRBV5-1|TRBD2|once
TGCGCCAGCAGCCCCGGGGGGGTTGGAGAGACCCAGTACTTC
CASSPGGVGETQYF
>TRBJ2-3|TRBV5-6|TRBD2|.
TGTGCCAGCAGCTTGATGAGAGGTTCGGGGGGAGGAACGGATACGCAGTATTTT
CASSLMRGSGGGTDTQYF
>TRBJ1-5|TRBV19|.|.
TGTGCCAGTAGTATGGGCGGAAGAGGGACGGGAGGTCAGCCCCAGCATTTT
CASSMGGRGTGGQPQHF
>TRBJ2-1|TRBV7-2|TRBD2|.
TGTGCCAGCAGCGGGAGCGGGGGGAGTTACAATGAGCAGTTCTTC
CASSGSGGSYNEQFF
>TRBJ2-1|TRBV19|.|.
TGTGCCAGTAGTATAGGCGGAGGTAATGAGCAGTTCTTC
CASSIGGGNEQFF
>TRBJ2-7|TRBV4-3|.|.
TGCGCCAGCAGCCAAGAGTCGGCAGAGAGCTACGAGCAGTACTTC
CASSQESAESYEQYF
>TRBJ2-4|TRBV25-1|.|.
TGTGCCAGCAGTGAGTCTCCGGGGTCTCAAAACATTCAGTACTTC
CASSESPGSQNIQYF
>TRBJ1-1|TRBV6-6|.|once
TGTGCCAGCAGTACCAAACAAAACACTGAAGCTTTCTTT
CASSTKQNTEAFF
>TRBJ1-1|TRBV7-8|.|.
TGTGCCAGCAGCTTAAACAGCTGGAACACTGAAGCTTTCTTT
CASSLNSWNTEAFF
>TRBJ2-5|TRBV7-9|.|once
TGTGCCAGCAGCTTTATGACTAGTGGGGAGACCCAGTACTTC
CASSFMTSGETQYF
>TRBJ1-2|TRBV6-5|.|.
TGTGCCAGCGGATTACAGAACTATGGCTACACCTTC
CASGLQNYGYTF
>TRBJ2-7|TRBV7-2|TRBD2|.
TGTGCCAGCAGTTCCTCACTAGCGGGGGGGTCCGAGCAGTACTTC
CASSSSLAGGSEQYF
>TRBJ1-2|TRBV27|.|.
TGTGCCAGCAGTTTTAGGGGGGGCTATGGCTACACCTTC
CASSFRGGYGYTF
>TRBJ2-1|TRBV7-6|TRBD1|.
TGTGCCAGCAGCTTACGAGGGGGCTGGAACAATGAGCAGTTCTTC
CASSLRGGWNNEQFF
>TRBJ1-1|TRBV19|.|.
TGTCCTAAAGACAGGAACACTGAAGCTTTCTTT
CPKDRNTEAFF
>TRBJ2-2|TRBV5-4|TRBD2|.
TGTGCCAGCAGCCGGCGACTAGCGGGGGACACCGGGGAGCTGTTTTTT
CASSRRLAGDTGELFF
>TRBJ2-6|TRBV19|.|.
TGTGCCAGTAGTATCCAGGGTACTGGGGCCAACGTCCTGACTTTC
CASSIQGTGANVLTF
>TRBJ1-1|TRBV3-1/TRBV3-2|TRBD1|.
TGTGCCAGCAGCCAGGACAGGCATTCCACTGAAGCTTTCTTT
CASSQDRHSTEAFF
>TRBJ2-7|TRBV5-4|.|.
TGTGCCAGCAGCTCCCGACAGGAATCCTACGAGCAGTACTTC
CASSSRQESYEQYF
>TRBJ1-5|TRBV5-1|.|once
TGCGCCAGCAGCTTGGATGGGGACGTCCTGTATCAGCCCCAGCATTTT
CASSLDGDVLYQPQHF
>TRBJ2-6|TRBV5-1|.|.
TGCGCCAGCAGCCAAGGAGGGAGCTCTGGGGCCAACGTCCTGACTTTC
CASSQGGSSGANVLTF
>TRBJ2-2|TRBV6-5|.|.
TGTGCCAGCAGCTTCCCAATGGGAACCACCGGGGAGCTGTTTTTT
CASSFPMGTTGELFF
>TRBJ1-6|TRBV5-4|.|.
TGTGCCAGCAGCTTGGTTTCGACCTTAAATTCACCCCTCCACTTT
CASSLVSTLNSPLHF
>TRBJ1-5|TRBV2|.|.
TGTGCCAGCAGTCGACAAAATCAGCCCCAGCATTTT
CASSRQNQPQHF
>TRBJ1-5|TRBV21-1|.|.
TGTGCCAGCAGCAAAGATGGGCCTCTTAGCAATCAGCCCCAGCATTTT
CASSKDGPLSNQPQHF
>TRBJ2-7|TRBV4-1|TRBD1|.
TGCGCCAGCAGCCGGTCCCCGGGACAGGGTACGTACGAGCAGTACTTC
CASSRSPGQGTYEQYF
>TRBJ2-5|TRBV7-8|.|.
TGTGCCAGCAGCTTAGGCCGTCGGCAGCCGTACCAAGAGACCCAGTACTTC
CASSLGRRQPYQETQYF
>TRBJ1-6|TRBV15|.|.
TGTGCCACCAGCAGGGGGCCGCCACCCCTCCACTTT
CATSRGPPPLHF
>TRBJ1-1|TRBV3-1/TRBV3-2|.|.
TGTGCCAGCACCACACAGGGTGAAGCTTTCTTT
CASTTQGEAFF
>TRBJ2-1|TRBV6-4|TRBD1|.
TGTGCCAGCAGCATACAGGGGTCCATCACCCCTGGCTCCTACAATGAGCAGTTCTTC
CASSIQGSITPGSYNEQFF
>TRBJ2-3|TRBV21-1|.|.
TGTGCCAGCAGCGGACGCCGGGAAACTAGCACAGATACGCAGTATTTT
CASSGRRETSTDTQYF
>TRBJ2-3|TRBV11-3|.|.
TGTGCCAGCAGCTCGCCCTCAGAGTTCAAATCCGCAGAAGATACGCAGTATTTT
CASSSPSEFKSAEDTQYF
>TRBJ1-6|TRBV27|.|.
TGTGCCAGCAGCCTTTTGCCGGAGGGAATTAATTCACCCCTCCACTTT
CASSLLPEGINSPLHF
>TRBJ1-2|TRBV9|.|.
TGTGCCAGCAGCCCGTACTCGGGGAGCTACACCTTC
CASSPYSGSYTF
>TRBJ1-1|TRBV19|.|.
TGTGCCAGTAGTACAGTTTCGGCGCCGAACACTGAAGCTTTCTTT
CASSTVSAPNTEAFF
>TRBJ1-4|TRBV10-1|.|.
TGCGCCAGCAGTGAGAAGATGGAGGGCGCAACTAATGAAAAACTGTTTTTT
CASSEKMEGATNEKLFF
>TRBJ2-3|TRBV18|TRBD2|.
TGTGCCAGCTCACCAACTAGCGGGGGTGATACGCAGTATTTT
CASSPTSGGDTQYF
>TRBJ1-1|TRBV7-9|.|.
TGTGCCAGCAGCTACCGTCGGGGCACTGAAGCTTTCTTT
CASSYRRGTEAFF
>TRBJ1-1|TRBV28|.|.
TGTGCCAGTCGTCCGATCAGGGCGTTGACTGAAGCTTTCTTT
CASRPIRALTEAFF
>TRBJ2-7|TRBV5-1|TRBD1|.
TGCGCCAGCTCGACAGGGGGCGCGACCTACGAGCAGTACTTC
CASSTGGATYEQYF
>TRBJ1-1|TRBV6-6|TRBD1|.
TGTGCCAGCAGTTACTCGGGCAGGGGGGGCACTGAAGCTTTCTTT
CASSYSGRGGTEAFF
>TRBJ2-1|TRBV7-2|TRBD2|.
TGTGCCAGCAGCACTCTAGCGGGGGGGCCGGGAAATGAGCAGTTCTTC
CASSTLAGGPGNEQFF
>TRBJ1-1|TRBV2|.|.
TGTGCCAGCAGTGAAGGGGTTCTTAACACTGAAGCTTTCTTT
CASSEGVLNTEAFF
>TRBJ1-5|TRBV19|TRBD1|.
TGTGCCAGTAGTATACCTGGCAGGGGGAGGGTTCAGCCCCAGCATTTT
CASSIPGRGRVQPQHF